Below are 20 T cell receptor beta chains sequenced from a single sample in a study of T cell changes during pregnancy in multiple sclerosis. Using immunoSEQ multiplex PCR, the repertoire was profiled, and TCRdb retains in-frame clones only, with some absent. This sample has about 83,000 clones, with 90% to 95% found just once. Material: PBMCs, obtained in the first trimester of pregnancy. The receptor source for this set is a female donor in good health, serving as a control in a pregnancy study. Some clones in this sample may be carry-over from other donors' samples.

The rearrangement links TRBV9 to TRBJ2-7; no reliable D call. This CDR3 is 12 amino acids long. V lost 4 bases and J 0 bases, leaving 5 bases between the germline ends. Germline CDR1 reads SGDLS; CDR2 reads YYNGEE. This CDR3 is CASSRSSYEQYF. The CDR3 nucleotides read TGTGCCAGCAGCCGGAGCTCCTACGAGCAGTACTTC. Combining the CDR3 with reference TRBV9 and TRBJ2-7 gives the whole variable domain DSGVTQTPKHLITATGQRVTLRCSPRSGDLSVYWYQQSLDQGLQFLIQYYNGEERAKGNILERFSAQQFPDLHSELNLSSLELGDSALYFCASSRSSYEQYFGPGTRLTVT.

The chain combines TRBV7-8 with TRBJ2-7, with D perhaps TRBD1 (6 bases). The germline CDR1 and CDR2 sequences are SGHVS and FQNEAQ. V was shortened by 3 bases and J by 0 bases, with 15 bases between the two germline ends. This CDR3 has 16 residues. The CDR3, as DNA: TGTGCCAGCAGCTTGATATGGACAGCGGACTCCTACGAGCAGTACTTC. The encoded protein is CASSLIWTADSYEQYF.

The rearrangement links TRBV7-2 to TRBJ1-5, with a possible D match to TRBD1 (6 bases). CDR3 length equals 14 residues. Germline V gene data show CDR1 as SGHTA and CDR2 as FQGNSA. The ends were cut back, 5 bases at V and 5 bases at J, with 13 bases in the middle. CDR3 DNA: TGTGCCAGCAGCCACCAGGGGAGGGATCAGCCCCAGCATTTT. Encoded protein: CASSHQGRDQPQHF.

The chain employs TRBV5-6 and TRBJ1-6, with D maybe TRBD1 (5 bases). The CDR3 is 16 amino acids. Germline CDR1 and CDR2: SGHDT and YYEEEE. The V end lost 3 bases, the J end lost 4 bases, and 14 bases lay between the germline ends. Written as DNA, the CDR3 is TGTGCCAGCAGCTCCTTACAAGCAGGGTATAATTCACCCCTCCACTTT. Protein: CASSSLQAGYNSPLHF.

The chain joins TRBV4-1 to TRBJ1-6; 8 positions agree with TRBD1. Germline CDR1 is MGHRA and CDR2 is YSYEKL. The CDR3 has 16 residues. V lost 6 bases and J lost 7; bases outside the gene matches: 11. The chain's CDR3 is CASRLKTGEWNSPLHF. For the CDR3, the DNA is TGCGCCAGCAGACTTAAGACAGGGGAATGGAATTCACCCCTCCACTTT.

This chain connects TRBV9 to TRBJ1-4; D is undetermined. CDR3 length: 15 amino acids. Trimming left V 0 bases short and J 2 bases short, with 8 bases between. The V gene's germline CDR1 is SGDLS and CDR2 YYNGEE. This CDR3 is CASSVGGGTNEKLFF. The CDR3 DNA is TGTGCCAGCAGCGTAGGTGGAGGGACTAATGAAAAACTGTTTTTT.

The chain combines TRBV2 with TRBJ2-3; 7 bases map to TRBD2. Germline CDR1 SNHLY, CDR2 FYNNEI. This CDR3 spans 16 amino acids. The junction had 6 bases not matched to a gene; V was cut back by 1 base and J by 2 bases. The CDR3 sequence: CASSEEERGFTDTQYF. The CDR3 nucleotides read TGTGCCAGCAGTGAAGAAGAGCGGGGCTTCACAGATACGCAGTATTTT.

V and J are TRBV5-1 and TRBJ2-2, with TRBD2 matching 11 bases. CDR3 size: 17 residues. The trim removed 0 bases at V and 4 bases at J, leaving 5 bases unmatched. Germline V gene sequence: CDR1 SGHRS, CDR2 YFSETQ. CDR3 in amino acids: CASSLDGTSGATGELFF. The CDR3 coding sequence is TGCGCCAGCAGCTTGGATGGGACTAGCGGAGCCACCGGGGAGCTGTTTTTT.

CDR3 DNA sequence: TGTGCCAGCAGCTTGGCCGTAGGACTGCCGACCGGGGAGCTGTTTTTT. Residues: CASSLAVGLPTGELFF. The rearrangement joins TRBV5-4 to TRBJ2-2; perhaps TRBD2 as D (5 bases). V lost 0 bases and J lost 5, with 14 bases in between. The germline gives CDR1 SGHNT, CDR2 YYREEE (reference sequence). The CDR3 has 16 amino acids.

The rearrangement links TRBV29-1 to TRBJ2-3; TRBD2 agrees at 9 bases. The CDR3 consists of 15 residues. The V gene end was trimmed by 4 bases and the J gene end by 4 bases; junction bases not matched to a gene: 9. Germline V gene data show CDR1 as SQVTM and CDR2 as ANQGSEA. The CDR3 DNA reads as TGCAGCGTTGGAGGGCGGGGGGGGCCGTCAGATACGCAGTATTTT. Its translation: CSVGGRGGPSDTQYF.

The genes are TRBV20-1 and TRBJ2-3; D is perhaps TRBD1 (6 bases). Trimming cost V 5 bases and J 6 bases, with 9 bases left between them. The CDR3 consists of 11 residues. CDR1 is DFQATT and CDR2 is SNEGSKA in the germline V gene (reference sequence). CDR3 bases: TGCAGTGCTCACAGGGCTGATACGCAGTATTTT. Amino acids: CSAHRADTQYF.

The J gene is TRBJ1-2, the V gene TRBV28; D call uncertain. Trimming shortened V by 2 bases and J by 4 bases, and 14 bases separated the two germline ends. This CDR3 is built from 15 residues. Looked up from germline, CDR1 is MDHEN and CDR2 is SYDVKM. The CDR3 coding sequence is TGTGCCAGCAGTTTACGGGTATCTTCCCTCTATGGCTACACCTTC. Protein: CASSLRVSSLYGYTF.

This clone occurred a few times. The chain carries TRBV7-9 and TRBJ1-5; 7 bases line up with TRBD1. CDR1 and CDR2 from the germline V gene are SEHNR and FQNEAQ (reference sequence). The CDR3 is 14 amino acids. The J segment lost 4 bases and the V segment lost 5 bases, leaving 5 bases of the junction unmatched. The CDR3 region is CASSVGTVNQPQHF. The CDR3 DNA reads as TGTGCCAGCAGCGTAGGGACAGTTAATCAGCCCCAGCATTTT.

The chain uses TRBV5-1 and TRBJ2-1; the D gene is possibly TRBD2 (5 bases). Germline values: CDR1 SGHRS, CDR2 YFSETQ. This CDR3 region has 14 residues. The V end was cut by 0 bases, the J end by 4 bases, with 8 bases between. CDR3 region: CASSLAAGYNEQFF. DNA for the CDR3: TGCGCCAGCAGCTTGGCGGCGGGTTACAATGAGCAGTTCTTC.

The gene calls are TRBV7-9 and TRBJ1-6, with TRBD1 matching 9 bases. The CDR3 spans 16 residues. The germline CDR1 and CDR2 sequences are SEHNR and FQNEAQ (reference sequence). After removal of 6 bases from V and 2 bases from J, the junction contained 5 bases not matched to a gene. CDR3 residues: CASRMGDRAYNSPLHF. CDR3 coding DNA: TGTGCCAGCAGGATGGGGGACAGGGCCTATAATTCACCCCTCCACTTT.

Here the CDR3 reads CAISEGGSGNEQFF. CDR3 in DNA: TGTGCCATCAGTGAAGGAGGGAGTGGCAATGAGCAGTTCTTC. This sequence joins TRBV10-3 and TRBJ2-1; D may be TRBD2 (6 bases). Germline CDR1 is ENHRY and CDR2 is SYGVKD. The V gene lost 3 bases and the J gene lost 6 bases, with 12 bases spanning the gap. The CDR3 totals 14 residues.

Here the CDR3 reads CASSLITSGKNEQFF. CDR3 nucleotides: TGTGCCAGCAGCTTAATTACTAGCGGGAAAAATGAGCAGTTCTTC. This chain connects TRBV13 to TRBJ2-1, with 10 bases that match TRBD2. The CDR3 runs to 15 residues. Germline V gene lookup returns CDR1 PRHDT and CDR2 FYEKMQ (reference sequence). Trimming took 2 bases from V and 7 from J; bases not matched to a gene: 5.

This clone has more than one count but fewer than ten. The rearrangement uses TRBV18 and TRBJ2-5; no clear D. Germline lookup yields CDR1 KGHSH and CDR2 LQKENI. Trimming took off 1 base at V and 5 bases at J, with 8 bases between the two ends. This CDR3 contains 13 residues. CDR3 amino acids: CASSPRARETQYF. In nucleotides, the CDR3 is TGTGCCAGCTCACCACGCGCGAGGGAGACCCAGTACTTC.

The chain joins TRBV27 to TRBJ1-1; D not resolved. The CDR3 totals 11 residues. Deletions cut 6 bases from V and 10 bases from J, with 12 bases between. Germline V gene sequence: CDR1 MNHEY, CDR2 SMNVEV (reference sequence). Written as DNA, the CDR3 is TGTGCCAGCAGGACCCCAACGGGAGCTTTCTTT. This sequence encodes CASRTPTGAFF.

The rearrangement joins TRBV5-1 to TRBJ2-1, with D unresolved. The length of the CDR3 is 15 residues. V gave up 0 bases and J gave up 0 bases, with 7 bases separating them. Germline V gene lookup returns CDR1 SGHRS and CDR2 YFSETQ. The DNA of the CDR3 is TGCGCCAGCAGCTTGGCACAGAGCTCCTACAATGAGCAGTTCTTC. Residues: CASSLAQSSYNEQFF.